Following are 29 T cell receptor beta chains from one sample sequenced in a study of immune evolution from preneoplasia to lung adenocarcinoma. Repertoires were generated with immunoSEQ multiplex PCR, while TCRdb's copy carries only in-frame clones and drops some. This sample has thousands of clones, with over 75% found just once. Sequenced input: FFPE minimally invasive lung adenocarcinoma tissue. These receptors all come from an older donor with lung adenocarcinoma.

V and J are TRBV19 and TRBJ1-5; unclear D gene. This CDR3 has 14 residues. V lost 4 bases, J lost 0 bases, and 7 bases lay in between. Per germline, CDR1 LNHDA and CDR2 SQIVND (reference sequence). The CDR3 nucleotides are TGTGCCAGTAGTAGAGAGTTTAGCAATCAGCCCCAGCATTTT. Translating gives CASSREFSNQPQHF.

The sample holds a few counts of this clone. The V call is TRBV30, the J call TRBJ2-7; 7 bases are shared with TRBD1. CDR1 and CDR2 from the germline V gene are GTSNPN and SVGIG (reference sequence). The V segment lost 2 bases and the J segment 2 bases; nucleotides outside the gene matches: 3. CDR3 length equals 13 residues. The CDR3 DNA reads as TGTGCCTGGAGTACCGGGACAGCCTACGAGCAGTACTTC. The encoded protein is CAWSTGTAYEQYF.

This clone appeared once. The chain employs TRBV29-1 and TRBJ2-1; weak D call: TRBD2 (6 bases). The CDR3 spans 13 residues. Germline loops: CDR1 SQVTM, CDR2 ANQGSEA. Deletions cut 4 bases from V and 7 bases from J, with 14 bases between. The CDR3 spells CSVGRAFPNEQFF. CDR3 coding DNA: TGCAGCGTTGGGAGGGCATTTCCTAATGAGCAGTTCTTC.

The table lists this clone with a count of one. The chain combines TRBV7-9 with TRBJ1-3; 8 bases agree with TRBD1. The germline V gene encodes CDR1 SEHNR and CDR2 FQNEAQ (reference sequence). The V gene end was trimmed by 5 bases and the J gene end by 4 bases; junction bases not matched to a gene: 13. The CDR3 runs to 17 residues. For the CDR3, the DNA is TGTGCCAGCAGCCCGGGGGCACAGGGGGTATGGGGAAACACCATATATTTT. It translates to CASSPGAQGVWGNTIYF.

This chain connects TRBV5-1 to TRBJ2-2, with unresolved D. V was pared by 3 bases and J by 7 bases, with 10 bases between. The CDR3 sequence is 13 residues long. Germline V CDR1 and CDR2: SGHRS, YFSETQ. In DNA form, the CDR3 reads TGCGCCAGCAGCTCTGACACAGTCGGGGAGCTGTTTTTT. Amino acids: CASSSDTVGELFF. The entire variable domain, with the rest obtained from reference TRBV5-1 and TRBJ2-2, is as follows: KAGVTQTPRYLIKTRGQQVTLSCSPISGHRSVSWYQQTPGQGLQFLFEYFSETQRNKGNFPGRFSGRQFSNSRSEMNVSTLELGDSALYLCASSSDTVGELFFGEGSRLTVL.

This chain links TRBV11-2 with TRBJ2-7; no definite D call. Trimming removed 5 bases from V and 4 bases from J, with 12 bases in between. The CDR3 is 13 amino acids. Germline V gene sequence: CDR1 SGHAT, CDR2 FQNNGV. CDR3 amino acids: CASSPTPPYEQYF. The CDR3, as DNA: TGTGCCAGCAGCCCCACTCCTCCATACGAGCAGTACTTC.

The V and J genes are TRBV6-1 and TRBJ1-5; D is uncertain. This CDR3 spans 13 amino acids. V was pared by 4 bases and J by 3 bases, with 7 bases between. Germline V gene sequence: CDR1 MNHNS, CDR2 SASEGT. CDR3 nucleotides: TGTGCCAGCAGTGTCTCGAACAATCAGCCCCAGCATTTT. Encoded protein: CASSVSNNQPQHF.

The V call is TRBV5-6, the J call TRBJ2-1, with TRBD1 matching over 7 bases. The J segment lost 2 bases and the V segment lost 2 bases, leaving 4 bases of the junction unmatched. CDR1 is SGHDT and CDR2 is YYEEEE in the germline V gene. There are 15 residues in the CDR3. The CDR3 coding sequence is TGTGCCAGCAGCTTAAGGGGGCTGACCTACAATGAGCAGTTCTTC. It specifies CASSLRGLTYNEQFF.

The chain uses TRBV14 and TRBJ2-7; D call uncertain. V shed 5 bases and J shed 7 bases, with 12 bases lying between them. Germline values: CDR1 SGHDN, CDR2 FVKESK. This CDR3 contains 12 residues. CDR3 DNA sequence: TGTGCCAGCAGCTTGGGGTCTAGGGAGCAGTACTTC. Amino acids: CASSLGSREQYF.

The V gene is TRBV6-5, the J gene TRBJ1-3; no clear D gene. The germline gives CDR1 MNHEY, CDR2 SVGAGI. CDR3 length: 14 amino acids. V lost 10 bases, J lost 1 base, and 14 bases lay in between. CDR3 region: CATRPGISGNTIYF. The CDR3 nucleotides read TGTGCCACCCGCCCGGGGATATCTGGAAACACCATATATTTT.

CDR3 in DNA: TGCGCCAGCAGTAACCTCAGCGGGGGGGTCCAGGGCGAGCAGTTCTTC. Its protein product is CASSNLSGGVQGEQFF. The chain recombines TRBV4-1 with TRBJ2-1; TRBD2 aligns across 10 bases. V was clipped by 6 bases and J by 10 bases; unmatched bases: 15. Germline V gene sequence: CDR1 MGHRA, CDR2 YSYEKL. The CDR3 is 16 residues long.

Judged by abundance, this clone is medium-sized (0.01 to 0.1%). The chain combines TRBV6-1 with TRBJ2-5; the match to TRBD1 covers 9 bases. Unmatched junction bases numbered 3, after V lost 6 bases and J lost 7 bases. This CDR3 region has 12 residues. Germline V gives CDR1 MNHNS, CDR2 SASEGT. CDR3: CASRGQGWTQYF. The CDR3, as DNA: TGTGCCAGCAGGGGACAGGGTTGGACCCAGTACTTC.

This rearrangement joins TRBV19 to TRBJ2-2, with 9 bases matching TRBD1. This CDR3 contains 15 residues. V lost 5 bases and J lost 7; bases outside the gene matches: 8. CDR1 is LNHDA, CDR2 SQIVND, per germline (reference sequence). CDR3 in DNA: TGTGCCAGTAGTCCCCGGGGACAGGGCGTCGGGGAGCTGTTTTTT. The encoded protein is CASSPRGQGVGELFF.

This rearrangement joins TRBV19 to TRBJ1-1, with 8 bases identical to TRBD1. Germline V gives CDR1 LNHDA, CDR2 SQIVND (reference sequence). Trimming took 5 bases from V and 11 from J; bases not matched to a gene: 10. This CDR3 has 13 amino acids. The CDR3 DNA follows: TGTGCCAGTAGTTTTTCGACAGGGGCTGTGGCTTTCTTT. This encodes CASSFSTGAVAFF.

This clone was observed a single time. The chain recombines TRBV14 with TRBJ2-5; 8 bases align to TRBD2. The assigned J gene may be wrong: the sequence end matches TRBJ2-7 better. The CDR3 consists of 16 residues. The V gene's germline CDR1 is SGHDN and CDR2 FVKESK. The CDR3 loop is CASSQDRSGRGYEQYF. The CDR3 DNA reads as TGTGCCAGCAGCCAAGATAGGAGCGGGAGAGGCTACGAGCAGTACTTC.

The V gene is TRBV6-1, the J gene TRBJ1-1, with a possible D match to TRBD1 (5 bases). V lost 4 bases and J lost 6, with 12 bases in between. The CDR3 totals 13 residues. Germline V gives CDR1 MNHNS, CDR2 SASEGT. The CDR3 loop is CASSGSQGAEAFF. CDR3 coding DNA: TGTGCCAGCAGTGGCTCCCAGGGTGCTGAAGCTTTCTTT.

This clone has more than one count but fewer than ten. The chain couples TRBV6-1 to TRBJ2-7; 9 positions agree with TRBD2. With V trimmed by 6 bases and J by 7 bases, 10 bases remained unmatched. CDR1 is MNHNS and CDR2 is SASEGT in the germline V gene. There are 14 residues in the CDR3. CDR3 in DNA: TGTGCCAGCAGCGAGACTAGCGGCCTAACGGAGCAGTACTTC. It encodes CASSETSGLTEQYF.

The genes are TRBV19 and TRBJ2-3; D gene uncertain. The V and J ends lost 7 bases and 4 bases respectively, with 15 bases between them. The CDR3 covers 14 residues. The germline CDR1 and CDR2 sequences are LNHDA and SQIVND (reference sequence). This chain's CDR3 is CASIGDSLADTQYF. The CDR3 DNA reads TGTGCCAGTATTGGTGATAGTTTGGCAGATACGCAGTATTTT.

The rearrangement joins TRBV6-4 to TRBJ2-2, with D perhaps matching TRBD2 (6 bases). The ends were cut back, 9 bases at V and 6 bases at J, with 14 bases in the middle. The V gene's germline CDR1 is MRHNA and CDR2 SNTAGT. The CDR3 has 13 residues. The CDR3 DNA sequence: TGTGCCAGTCGCCGGGAGAGAGCCGGGGAGCTGTTTTTT. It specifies CASRRERAGELFF.

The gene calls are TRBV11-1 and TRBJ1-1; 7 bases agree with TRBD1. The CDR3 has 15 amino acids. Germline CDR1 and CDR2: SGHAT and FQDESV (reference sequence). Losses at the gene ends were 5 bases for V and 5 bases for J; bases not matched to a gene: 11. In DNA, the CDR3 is TGTGCCAGCAGCCCCATTACAGGGGTTGGGACTGAAGCTTTCTTT. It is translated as CASSPITGVGTEAFF.

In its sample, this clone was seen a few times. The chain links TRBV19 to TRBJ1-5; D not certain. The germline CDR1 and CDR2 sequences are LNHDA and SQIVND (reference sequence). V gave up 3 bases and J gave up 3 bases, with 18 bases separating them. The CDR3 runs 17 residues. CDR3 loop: CASSISWSPTNNQPQHF. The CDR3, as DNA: TGTGCCAGTAGTATCTCTTGGTCCCCCACGAACAATCAGCCCCAGCATTTT.

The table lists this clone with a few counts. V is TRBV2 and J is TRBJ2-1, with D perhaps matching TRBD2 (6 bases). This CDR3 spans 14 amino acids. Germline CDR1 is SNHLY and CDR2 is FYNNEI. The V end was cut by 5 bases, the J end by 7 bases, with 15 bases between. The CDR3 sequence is CASSRGRTSNEQFF. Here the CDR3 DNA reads TGTGCCAGCAGTCGTGGGAGGACAAGTAATGAGCAGTTCTTC.

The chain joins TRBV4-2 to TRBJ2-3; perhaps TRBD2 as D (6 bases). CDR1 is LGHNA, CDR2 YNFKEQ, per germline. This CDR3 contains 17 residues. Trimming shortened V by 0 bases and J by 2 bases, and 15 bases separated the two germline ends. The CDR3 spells CASSQEKRDLHTDTQYF. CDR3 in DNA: TGTGCCAGCAGCCAAGAGAAACGGGACTTGCACACAGATACGCAGTATTTT.

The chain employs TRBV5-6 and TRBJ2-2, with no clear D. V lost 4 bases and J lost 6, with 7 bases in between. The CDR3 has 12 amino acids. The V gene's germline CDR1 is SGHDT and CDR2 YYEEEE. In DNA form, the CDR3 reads TGTGCCAGCAGCCTGGAAGCCGGGGAGCTGTTTTTT. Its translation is CASSLEAGELFF.

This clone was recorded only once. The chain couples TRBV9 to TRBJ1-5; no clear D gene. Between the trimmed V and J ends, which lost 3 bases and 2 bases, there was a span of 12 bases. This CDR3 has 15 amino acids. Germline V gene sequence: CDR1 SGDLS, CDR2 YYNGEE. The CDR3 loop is CASSGGGFGNQPQHF. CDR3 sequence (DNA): TGTGCCAGCAGCGGGGGAGGTTTTGGCAATCAGCCCCAGCATTTT.

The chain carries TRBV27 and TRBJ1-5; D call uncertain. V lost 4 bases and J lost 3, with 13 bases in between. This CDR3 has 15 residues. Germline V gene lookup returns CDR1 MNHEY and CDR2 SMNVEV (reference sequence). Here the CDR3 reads CASSSRDGSNQPQHF. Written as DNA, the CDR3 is TGTGCCAGCAGTTCCCGCGACGGATCCAATCAGCCCCAGCATTTT.

The CDR3 loop is CAISGGLAGVANEQFF. CDR3 DNA sequence: TGTGCCATCAGTGGGGGTCTAGCGGGAGTTGCCAATGAGCAGTTCTTC. The V call is TRBV10-3, the J call TRBJ2-1; 10 bases fit TRBD2. CDR3 size: 16 residues. Germline V gene lookup returns CDR1 ENHRY and CDR2 SYGVKD. Trimming cost V 4 bases and J 6 bases; bases outside gene matches: 9.

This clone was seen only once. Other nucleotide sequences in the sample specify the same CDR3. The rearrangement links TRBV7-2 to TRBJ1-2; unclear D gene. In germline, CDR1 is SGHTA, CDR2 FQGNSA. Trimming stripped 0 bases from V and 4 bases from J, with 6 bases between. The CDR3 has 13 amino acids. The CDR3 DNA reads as TGTGCCAGCAGCTTAGCCCCGCTCTATGGCTACACCTTC. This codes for CASSLAPLYGYTF.

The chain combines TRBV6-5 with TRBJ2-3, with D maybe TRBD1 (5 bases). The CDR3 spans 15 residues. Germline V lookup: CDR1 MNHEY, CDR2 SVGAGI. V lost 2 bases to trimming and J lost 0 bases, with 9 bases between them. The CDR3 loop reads CASSYQGISTDTQYF. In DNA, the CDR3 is TGTGCCAGCAGTTACCAGGGCATAAGCACAGATACGCAGTATTTT.